This TCR beta chain was captured in a study of T cells after yellow fever vaccination. TCRdb fed the 5' RACE reads into MiXCR, producing one record per CDR3 protein. This sample has 450,000 to 600,000 distinct CDR3 sequences, with approximately 13% found just once. General study findings and limits: Compared with primary, the secondary response was weaker and peaked at day 5, not 15.

This clonotype was detected only a few times. Its antigen is unknown. The CDR3 is 14 residues long. The V end lost 4 bases, the J end lost 0 bases, and 13 bases lay between the germline ends. Germline V lookup: CDR1 GTSNPN, CDR2 SVGIG (reference sequence). The chain recombines TRBV30 with TRBJ2-7, with D tentatively TRBD1 or TRBD2 (5 bases each). The sequence was collected from a man aged 25 to 40 who received the YFV17D yellow fever vaccine. Sequencing used PBMCs, obtained on the day of the yellow fever booster vaccination. For the CDR3, the DNA is TGTGCCTGGATGTTGAGGGGCATCTCCTACGAGCAGTACTTC. This encodes CAWMLRGISYEQYF. The variable domain in full, completed from reference TRBV30 and TRBJ2-7, reads SQTIHQWPATLVQPVGSPLSLECTVEGTSNPNLYWYRQAAGRGLQLLFYSVGIGQISSEVPQNLSASRPQDRQFILSSKKLLLSDSGFYLCAWMLRGISYEQYFGPGTRLTVT.